This T cell receptor (beta chain) came from a study of blood T cell repertoires in COVID-19. Study context: Donors in the United States, Italy and Spain gave samples during acute or convalescent COVID-19. PBMCs, B-cell-depleted T cells, or T cells were the source of the cDNA or gDNA that made up the material.

Original methodology: Reference gene primer amplification in the assay estimated nucleated cell counts. Clones were read by immunoSEQ multiplex PCR, and TCRdb kept only the in-frame ones, dropping some. V, J and clone size reflect that table, while D and trimming were determined from the DNA. The sample lists about 40,000 clones, about nine tenths occurring once. The sample was peripheral blood. The sequence was obtained from a man in his fifties or sixties with acute or convalescent COVID-19.

Written as DNA, the CDR3 is TGTGCCAGCAGCCTCACGACAGGGGGAGGCACTGAAGCTTTCTTT. Its translation is CASSLTTGGGTEAFF. The genes are TRBV3-1 (or the pseudogene TRBV3-2) and TRBJ1-1; TRBD1 matches 9 bases. Germline CDR1 is LGHDT and CDR2 is YNNKEL (reference sequence). This CDR3 is 15 amino acids long. V gave up 4 bases and J gave up 4 bases; unmatched junction bases: 7.